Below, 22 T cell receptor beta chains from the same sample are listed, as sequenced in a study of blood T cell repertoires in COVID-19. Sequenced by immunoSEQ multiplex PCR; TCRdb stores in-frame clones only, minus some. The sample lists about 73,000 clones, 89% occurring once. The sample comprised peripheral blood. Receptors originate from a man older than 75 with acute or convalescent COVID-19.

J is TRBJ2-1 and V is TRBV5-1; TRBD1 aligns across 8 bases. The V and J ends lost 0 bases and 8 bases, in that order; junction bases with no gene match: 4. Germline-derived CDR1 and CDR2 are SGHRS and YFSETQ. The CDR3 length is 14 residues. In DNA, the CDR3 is TGCGCCAGCAGCTTGGAAGCAGGGGGCTATGAGCAGTTCTTC. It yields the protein CASSLEAGGYEQFF.

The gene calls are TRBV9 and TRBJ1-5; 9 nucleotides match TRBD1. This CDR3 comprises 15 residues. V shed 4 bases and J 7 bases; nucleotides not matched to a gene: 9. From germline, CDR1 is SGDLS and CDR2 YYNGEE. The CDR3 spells CASSFGTGTGQPQHF. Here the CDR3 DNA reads TGTGCCAGCAGCTTTGGGACAGGGACGGGACAGCCCCAGCATTTT.

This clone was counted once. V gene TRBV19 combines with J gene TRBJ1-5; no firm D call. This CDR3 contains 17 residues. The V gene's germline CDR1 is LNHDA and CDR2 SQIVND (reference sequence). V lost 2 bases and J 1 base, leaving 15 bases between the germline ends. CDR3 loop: CASSISNQVVSNQPQHF. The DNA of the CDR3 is TGTGCCAGTAGTATAAGTAATCAGGTCGTAAGCAATCAGCCCCAGCATTTT.

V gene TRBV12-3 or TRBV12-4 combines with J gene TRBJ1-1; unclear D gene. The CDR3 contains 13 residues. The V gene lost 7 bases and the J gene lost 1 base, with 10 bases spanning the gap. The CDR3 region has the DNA TGTGCCAGCACCACTTTTTGGAACACTGAAGCTTTCTTT. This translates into CASTTFWNTEAFF.

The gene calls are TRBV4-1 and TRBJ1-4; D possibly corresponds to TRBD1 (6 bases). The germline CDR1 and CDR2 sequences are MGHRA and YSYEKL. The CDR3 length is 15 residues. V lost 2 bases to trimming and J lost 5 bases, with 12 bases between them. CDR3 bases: TGCGCCAGCAGCCAAACAGGGCGGTCAAATGAAAAACTGTTTTTT. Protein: CASSQTGRSNEKLFF.

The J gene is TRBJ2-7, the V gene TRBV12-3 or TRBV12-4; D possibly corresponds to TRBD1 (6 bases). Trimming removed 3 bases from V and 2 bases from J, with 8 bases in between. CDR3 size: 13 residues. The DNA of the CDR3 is TGTGCCAGCAGTTTGGGACAACCCTACGAGCAGTACTTC. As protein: CASSLGQPYEQYF.

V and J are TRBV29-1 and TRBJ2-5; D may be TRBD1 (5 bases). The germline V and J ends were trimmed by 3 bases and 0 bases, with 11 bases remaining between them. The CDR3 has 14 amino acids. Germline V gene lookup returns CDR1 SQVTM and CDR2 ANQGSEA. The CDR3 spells CSVDRVFHQETQYF. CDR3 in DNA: TGCAGCGTTGACAGGGTTTTCCACCAAGAGACCCAGTACTTC.

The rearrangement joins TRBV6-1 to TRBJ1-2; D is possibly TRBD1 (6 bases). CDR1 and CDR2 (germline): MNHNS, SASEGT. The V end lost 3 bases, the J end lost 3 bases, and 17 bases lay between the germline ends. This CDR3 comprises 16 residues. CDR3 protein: CASSDPADRLHYGYTF. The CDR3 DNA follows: TGTGCCAGCAGTGACCCCGCCGACAGGCTACACTATGGCTACACCTTC.

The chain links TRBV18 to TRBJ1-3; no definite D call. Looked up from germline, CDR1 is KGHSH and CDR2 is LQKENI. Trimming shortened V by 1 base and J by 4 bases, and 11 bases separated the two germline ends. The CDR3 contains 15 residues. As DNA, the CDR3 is TGTGCCAGCTCACCACGCGGAGCACGGGGAAACACCATATATTTT. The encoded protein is CASSPRGARGNTIYF.

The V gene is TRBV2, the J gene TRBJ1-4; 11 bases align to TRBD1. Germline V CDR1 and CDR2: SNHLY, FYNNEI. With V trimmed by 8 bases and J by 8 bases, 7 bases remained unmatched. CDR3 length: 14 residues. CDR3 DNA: TGTGCCAGCGGACAGGGGGCCTTTAACGAAAAACTGTTTTTT. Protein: CASGQGAFNEKLFF.

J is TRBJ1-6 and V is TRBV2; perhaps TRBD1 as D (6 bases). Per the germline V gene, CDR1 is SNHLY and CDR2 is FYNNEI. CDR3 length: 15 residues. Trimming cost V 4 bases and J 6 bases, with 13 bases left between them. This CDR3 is CASSVTPGANSPLHF. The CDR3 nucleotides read TGTGCCAGCAGTGTAACCCCAGGGGCTAATTCACCCCTCCACTTT. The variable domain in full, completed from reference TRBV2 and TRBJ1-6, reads EPEVTQTPSHQVTQMGQEVILRCVPISNHLYFYWYRQILGQKVEFLVSFYNNEISEKSEIFDDQFSVERPDGSNFTLKIRSTKLEDSAMYFCASSVTPGANSPLHFGNGTRLTVT.

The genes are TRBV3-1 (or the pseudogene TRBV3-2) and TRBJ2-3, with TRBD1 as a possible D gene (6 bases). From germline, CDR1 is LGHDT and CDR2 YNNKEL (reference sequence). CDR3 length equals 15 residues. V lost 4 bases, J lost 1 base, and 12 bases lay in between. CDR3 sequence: CASSPGTLGTDTQYF. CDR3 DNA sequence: TGTGCCAGCAGCCCGGGGACACTGGGCACAGATACGCAGTATTTT.

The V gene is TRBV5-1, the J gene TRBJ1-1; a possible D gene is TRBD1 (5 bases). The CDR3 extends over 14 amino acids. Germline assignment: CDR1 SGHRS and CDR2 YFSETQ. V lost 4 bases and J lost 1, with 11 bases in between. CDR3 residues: CASSAGPTNTEAFF. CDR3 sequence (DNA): TGCGCCAGCAGCGCGGGGCCCACGAACACTGAAGCTTTCTTT. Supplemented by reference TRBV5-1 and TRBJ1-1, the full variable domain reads KAGVTQTPRYLIKTRGQQVTLSCSPISGHRSVSWYQQTPGQGLQFLFEYFSETQRNKGNFPGRFSGRQFSNSRSEMNVSTLELGDSALYLCASSAGPTNTEAFFGQGTRLTVV.

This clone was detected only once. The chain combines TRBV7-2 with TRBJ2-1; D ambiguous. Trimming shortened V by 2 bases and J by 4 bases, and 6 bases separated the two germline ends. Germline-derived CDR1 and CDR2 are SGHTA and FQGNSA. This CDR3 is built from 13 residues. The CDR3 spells CASSLNSYNEQFF. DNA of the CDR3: TGTGCCAGCAGCTTAAACTCTTACAATGAGCAGTTCTTC.

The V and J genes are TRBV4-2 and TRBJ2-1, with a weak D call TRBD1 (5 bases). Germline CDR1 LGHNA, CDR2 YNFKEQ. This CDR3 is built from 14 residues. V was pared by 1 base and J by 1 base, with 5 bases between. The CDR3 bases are TGTGCCAGCAGCCAAGGACAGTCCTACAATGAGCAGTTCTTC. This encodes CASSQGQSYNEQFF.

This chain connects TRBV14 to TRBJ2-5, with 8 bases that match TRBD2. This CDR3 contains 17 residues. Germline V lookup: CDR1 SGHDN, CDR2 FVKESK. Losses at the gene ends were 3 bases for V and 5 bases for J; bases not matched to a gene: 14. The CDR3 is CASSHFTGGGRRETQYF. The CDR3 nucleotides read TGTGCCAGCAGCCACTTTACCGGGGGGGGGCGCAGGGAGACCCAGTACTTC.

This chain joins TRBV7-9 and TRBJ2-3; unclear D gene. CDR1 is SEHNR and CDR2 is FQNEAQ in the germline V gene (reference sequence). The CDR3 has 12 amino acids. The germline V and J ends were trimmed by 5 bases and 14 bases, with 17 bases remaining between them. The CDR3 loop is CASSLPIPYLYF. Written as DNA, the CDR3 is TGTGCCAGCAGCCTTCCTATCCCCTATCTGTATTTT.

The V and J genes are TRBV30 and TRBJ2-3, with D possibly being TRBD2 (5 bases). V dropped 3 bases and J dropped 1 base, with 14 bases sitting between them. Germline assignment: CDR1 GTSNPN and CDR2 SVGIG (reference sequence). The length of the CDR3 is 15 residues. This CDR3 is CAWSRWGVGTDTQYF. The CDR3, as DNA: TGTGCCTGGAGCAGATGGGGAGTCGGCACAGATACGCAGTATTTT.

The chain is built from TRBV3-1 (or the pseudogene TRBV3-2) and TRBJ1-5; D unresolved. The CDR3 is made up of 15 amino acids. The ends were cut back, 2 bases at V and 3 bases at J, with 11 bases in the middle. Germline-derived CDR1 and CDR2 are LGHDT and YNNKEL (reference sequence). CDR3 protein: CASSQSPGTNQPQHF. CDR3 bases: TGTGCCAGCAGCCAAAGCCCAGGTACCAATCAGCCCCAGCATTTT.

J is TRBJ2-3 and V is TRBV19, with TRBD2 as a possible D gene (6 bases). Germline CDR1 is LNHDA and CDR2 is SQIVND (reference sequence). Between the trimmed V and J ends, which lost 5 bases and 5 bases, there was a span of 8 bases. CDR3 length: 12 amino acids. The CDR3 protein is CASSPGLDTQYF. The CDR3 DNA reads TGTGCCAGTAGTCCGGGACTAGATACGCAGTATTTT.

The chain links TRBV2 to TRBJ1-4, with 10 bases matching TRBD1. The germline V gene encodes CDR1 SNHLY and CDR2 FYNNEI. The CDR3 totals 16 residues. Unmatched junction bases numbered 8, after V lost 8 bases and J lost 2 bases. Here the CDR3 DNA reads TGTGCCAGCGGGGGACAGGGGAGAGTGACTAATGAAAAACTGTTTTTT. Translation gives CASGGQGRVTNEKLFF.

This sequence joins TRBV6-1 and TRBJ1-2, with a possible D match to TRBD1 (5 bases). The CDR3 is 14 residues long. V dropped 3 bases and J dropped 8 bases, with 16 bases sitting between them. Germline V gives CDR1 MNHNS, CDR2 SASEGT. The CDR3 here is CASSDPTPGGGYTF. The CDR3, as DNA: TGTGCCAGCAGTGACCCGACACCTGGGGGGGGCTACACCTTC.